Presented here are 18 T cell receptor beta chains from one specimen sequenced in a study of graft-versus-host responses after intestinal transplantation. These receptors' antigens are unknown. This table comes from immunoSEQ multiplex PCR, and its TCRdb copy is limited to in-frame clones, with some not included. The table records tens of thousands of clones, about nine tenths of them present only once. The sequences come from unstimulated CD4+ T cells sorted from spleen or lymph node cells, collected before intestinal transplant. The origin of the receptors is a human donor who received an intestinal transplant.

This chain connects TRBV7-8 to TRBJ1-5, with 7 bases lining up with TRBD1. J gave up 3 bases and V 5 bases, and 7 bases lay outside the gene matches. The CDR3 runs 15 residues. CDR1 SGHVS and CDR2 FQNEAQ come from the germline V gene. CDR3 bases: TGTGCCAGCAGCCAGGGGACAGCGATCAATCAGCCCCAGCATTTT. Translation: CASSQGTAINQPQHF.

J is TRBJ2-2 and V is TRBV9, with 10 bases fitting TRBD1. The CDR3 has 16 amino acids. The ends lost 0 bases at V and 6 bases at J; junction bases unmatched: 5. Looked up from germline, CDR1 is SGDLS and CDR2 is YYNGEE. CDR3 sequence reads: CASSVAWDRGSGELFF. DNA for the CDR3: TGTGCCAGCAGCGTAGCTTGGGACAGGGGCTCCGGGGAGCTGTTTTTT. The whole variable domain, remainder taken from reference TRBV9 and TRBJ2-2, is DSGVTQTPKHLITATGQRVTLRCSPRSGDLSVYWYQQSLDQGLQFLIQYYNGEERAKGNILERFSAQQFPDLHSELNLSSLELGDSALYFCASSVAWDRGSGELFFGEGSRLTVL.

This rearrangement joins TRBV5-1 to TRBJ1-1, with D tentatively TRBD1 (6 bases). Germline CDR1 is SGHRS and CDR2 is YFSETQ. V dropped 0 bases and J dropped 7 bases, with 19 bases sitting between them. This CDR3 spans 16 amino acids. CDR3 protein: CASSLGRPGVVLEAFF. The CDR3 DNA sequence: TGCGCCAGCAGCTTGGGCAGGCCAGGGGTGGTGCTTGAAGCTTTCTTT.

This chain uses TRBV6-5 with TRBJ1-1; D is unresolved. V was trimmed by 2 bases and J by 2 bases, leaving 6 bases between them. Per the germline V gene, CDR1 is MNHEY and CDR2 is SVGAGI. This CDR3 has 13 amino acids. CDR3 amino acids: CASSYAENTEAFF. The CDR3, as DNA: TGTGCCAGCAGTTACGCGGAAAACACTGAAGCTTTCTTT.

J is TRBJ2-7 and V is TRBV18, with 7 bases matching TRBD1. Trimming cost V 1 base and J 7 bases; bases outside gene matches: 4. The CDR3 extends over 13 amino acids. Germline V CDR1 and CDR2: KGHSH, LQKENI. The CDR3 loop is CASSPRGQTEQYF. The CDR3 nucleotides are TGTGCCAGCTCACCACGGGGACAGACGGAGCAGTACTTC.

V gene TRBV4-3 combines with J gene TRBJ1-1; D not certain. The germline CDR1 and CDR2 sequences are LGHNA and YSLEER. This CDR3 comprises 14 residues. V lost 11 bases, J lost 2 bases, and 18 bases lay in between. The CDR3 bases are TGCGCCCTCTCTAGCCGACTTACAAACACTGAAGCTTTCTTT. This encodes CALSSRLTNTEAFF.

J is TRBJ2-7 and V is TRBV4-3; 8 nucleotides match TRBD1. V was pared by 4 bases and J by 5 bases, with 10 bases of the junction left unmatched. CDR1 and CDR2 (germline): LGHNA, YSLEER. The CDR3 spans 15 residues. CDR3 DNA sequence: TGCGCCAGCAGCCCCGCGAGACAGGGGAGCGACGAGCAGTACTTC. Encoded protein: CASSPARQGSDEQYF.

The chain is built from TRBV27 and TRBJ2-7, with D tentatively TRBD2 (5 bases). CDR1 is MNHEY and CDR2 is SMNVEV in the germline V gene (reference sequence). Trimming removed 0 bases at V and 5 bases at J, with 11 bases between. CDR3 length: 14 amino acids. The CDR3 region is CASSLSRDGNEQYF. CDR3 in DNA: TGTGCCAGCAGTTTATCGCGTGACGGGAACGAGCAGTACTTC.

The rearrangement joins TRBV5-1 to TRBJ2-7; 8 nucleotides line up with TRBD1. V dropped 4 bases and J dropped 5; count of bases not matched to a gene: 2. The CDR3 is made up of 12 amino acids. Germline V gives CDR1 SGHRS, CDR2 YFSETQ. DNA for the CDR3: TGCGCCAGCAGCGTGACAGGGGACGAGCAGTACTTC. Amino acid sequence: CASSVTGDEQYF.

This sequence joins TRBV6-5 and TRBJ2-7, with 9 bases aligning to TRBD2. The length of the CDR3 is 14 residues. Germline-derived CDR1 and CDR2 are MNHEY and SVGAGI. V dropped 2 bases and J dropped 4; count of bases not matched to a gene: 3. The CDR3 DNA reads TGTGCCAGCAGTTACGACCTAGCGGGATACGAGCAGTACTTC. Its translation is CASSYDLAGYEQYF.

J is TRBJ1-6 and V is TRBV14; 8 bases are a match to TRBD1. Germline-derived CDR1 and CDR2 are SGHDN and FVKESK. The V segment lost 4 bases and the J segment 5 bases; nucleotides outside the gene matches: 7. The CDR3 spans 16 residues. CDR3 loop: CASSRRQGRDNSPLHF. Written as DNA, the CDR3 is TGTGCCAGCAGCCGACGACAGGGGCGAGATAATTCACCCCTCCACTTT. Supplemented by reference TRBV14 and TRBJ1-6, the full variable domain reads EAGVTQFPSHSVIEKGQTVTLRCDPISGHDNLYWYRRVMGKEIKFLLHFVKESKQDESGMPNNRFLAERTGGTYSTLKVQPAELEDSGVYFCASSRRQGRDNSPLHFGNGTRLTVT.

The CDR3 is CASSQTTNEKLFF. The CDR3 nucleotides are TGTGCCAGTAGTCAGACAACTAATGAAAAACTGTTTTTT. The chain links TRBV19 to TRBJ1-4, with unresolved D. Germline lookup yields CDR1 LNHDA and CDR2 SQIVND (reference sequence). CDR3 length: 13 amino acids. V was clipped by 5 bases and J by 0 bases, with 4 bases between them.

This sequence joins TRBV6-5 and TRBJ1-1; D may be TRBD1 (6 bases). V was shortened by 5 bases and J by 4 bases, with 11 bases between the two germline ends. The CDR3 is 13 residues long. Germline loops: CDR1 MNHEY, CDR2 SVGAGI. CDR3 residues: CASSQQGGTEAFF. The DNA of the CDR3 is TGTGCCAGCAGTCAACAGGGTGGCACTGAAGCTTTCTTT.

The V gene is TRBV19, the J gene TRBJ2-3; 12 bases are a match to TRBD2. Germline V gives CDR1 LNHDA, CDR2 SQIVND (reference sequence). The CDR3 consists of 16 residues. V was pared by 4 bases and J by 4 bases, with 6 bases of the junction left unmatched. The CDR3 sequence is CASSTTLAGGADTQYF. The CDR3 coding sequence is TGTGCCAGTAGTACCACACTAGCGGGGGGCGCAGATACGCAGTATTTT.

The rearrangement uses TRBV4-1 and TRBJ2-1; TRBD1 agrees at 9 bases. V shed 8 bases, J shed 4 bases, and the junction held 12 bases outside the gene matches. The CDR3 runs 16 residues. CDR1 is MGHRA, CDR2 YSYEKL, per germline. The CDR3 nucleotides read TGCGCCAGCGCCAAGCCCGGGACAGGGCCATACAATGAGCAGTTCTTC. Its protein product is CASAKPGTGPYNEQFF.

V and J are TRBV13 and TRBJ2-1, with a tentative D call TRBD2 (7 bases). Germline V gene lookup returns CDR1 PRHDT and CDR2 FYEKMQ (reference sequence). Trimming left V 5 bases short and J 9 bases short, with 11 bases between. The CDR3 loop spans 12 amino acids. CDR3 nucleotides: TGTGCCAGCAGCCGGGGGGCCTCTGAGCAGTTCTTC. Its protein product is CASSRGASEQFF.

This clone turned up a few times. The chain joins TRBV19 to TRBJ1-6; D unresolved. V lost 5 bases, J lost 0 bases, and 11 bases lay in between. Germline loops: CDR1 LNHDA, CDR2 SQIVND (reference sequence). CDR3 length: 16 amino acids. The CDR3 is CASSARPSSYNSPLHF. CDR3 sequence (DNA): TGTGCCAGTAGTGCTAGACCGAGCTCCTATAATTCACCCCTCCACTTT.

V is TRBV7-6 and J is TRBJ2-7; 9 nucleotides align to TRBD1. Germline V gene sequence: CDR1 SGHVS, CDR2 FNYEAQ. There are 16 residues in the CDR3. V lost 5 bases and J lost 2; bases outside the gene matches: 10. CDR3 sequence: CASSPPPTGGAYEQYF. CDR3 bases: TGTGCCAGCAGCCCCCCCCCGACAGGGGGGGCCTACGAGCAGTACTTC.